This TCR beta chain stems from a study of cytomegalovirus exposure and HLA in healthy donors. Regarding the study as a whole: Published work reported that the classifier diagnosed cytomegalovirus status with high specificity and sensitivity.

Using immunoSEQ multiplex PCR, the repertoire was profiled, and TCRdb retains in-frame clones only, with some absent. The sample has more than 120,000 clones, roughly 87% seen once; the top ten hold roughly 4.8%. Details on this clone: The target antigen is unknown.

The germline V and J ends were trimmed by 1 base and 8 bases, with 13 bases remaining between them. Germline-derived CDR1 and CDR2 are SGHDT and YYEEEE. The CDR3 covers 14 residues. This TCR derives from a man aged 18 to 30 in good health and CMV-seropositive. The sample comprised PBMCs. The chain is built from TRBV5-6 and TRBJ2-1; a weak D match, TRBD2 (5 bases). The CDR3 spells CASSLTPPGDEQFF. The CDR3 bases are TGTGCCAGCAGCTTGACGCCCCCCGGGGATGAGCAGTTCTTC.